The present entry profiles one T cell receptor (beta chain) with its context. Its antigen is not identified. From germline, CDR1 is MNHNY and CDR2 SVGAGI (reference sequence). V was cut by 11 bases and J by 1 base, with 11 bases left in between. The CDR3 totals 12 residues. Expressed TCRB transcripts were sequenced, since all the RNA that had been isolated was reverse transcribed. Data came from immunoSEQ multiplex PCR; TCRdb stores just in-frame clones and leaves some out. The repertoire holds approximately 260,000 clones, with about 20% as singletons. The data were taken from a study of beta chain features in type 1 diabetes. Study results and limitations: Shorter TCRB CDR3s, moderately but significantly so, marked every one of the four CD4+ subsets in Type 1 diabetes patients.

The clonotype was recovered from a woman aged 35 to 49 with type 1 diabetes. The chain couples TRBV6-6 to TRBJ1-1; no clear D. Material: naive CD4+ T cells from blood. Here the CDR3 reads CALRHQNTEAFF. The CDR3 DNA reads TGTGCCCTGAGACACCAGAACACTGAAGCTTTCTTT.